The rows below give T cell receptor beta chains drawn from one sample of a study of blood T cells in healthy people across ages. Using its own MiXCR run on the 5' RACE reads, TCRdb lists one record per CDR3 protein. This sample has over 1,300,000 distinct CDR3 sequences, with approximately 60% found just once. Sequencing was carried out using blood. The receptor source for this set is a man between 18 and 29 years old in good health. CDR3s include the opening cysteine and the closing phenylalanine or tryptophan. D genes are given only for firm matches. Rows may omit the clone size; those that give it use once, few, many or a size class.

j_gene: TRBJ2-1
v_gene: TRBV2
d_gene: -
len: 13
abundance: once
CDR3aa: CASSTGSPNEQFF
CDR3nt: TGTGCCAGCAGTACTGGCAGTCCCAATGAGCAGTTCTTC

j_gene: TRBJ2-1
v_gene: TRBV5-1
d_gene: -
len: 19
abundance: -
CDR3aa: CASSLVLSSGGSSYNEQFF
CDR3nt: TGCGCCAGCAGCCTAGTACTCTCTTCTGGGGGCAGCTCCTACAATGAGCAGTTCTTC

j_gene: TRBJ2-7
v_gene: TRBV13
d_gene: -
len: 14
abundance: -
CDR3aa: CASSPRRIPYEQYF
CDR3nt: TGTGCCAGCAGCCCAAGACGGATCCCCTACGAGCAGTACTTC

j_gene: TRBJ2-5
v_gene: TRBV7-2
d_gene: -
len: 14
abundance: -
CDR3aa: CASSLAGRRETQYF
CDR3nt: TGTGCCAGCAGCTTGGCGGGGAGGCGAGAGACCCAGTACTTC

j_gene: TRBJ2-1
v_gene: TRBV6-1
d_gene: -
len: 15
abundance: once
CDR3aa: CASSDGRYGDNEQFF
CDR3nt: TGTGCCAGCAGTGACGGTCGGTACGGAGACAATGAGCAGTTCTTC

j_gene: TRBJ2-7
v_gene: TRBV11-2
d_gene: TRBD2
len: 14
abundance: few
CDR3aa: CASSGFSGRIEQYF
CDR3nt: TGTGCCAGCAGCGGATTTAGCGGGAGAATCGAGCAGTACTTC

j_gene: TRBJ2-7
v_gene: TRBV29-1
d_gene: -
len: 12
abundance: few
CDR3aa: CSVGSSPGEQYF
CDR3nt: TGCAGCGTTGGGTCGTCCCCTGGCGAGCAGTACTTC

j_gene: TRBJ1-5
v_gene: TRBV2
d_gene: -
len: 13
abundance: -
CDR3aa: CASRFGGDQPQHF
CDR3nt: TGTGCCAGCAGGTTTGGGGGGGATCAGCCCCAGCATTTT

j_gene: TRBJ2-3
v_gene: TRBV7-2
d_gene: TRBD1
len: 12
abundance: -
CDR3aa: CAARQGVDTQYF
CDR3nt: TGTGCCGCGAGACAGGGGGTGGATACGCAGTATTTT

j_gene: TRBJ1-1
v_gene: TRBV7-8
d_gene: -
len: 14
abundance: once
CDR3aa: CASSLAVVPAQAFF
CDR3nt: TGTGCCAGCAGCTTAGCGGTTGTGCCGGCACAAGCTTTCTTT

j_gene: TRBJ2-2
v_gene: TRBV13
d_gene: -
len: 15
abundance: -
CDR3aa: CASTWLGGNTGELFF
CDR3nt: TGTGCCAGCACCTGGCTCGGGGGGAACACCGGGGAGCTGTTTTTT